This paragraph reports one TCR delta chain. One base separates it from a far larger clone, so it is likely a read error. This record comes from a study of gamma-delta chains in newborns, infants, children. Whole-study context: Innate gammadelta T cells reportedly expand polyclonally right after birth, driven by microbial exposure, per the title.

Germline V lookup: CDR1 TSWWSYY, CDR2 QGS. Losses at the gene ends were 0 bases for V and 0 bases for J; bases not matched to a gene: 22. The CDR3 has 23 amino acids. TCRdb re-identified clones in the reads via CATT. This sample has about 4,200 delta-chain clones, with over 12% found just once. The J gene is TRDJ1, the V gene TRDV1, with TRDD3 matching 10 bases. The J gene, missing from TCRdb, was assigned here through DNA to germline matching. Input material: blood. The sequence derives from a child who was a newborn, infant or young child, either healthy, febrile or measles-vaccinated (not recorded which). DNA of the CDR3: TGTGCTCTTGGGGAACTTGGCGGCCTACTCCAGTACTGGGGGATCTTCTACACCGATAAACTCATCTTT. Protein: CALGELGGLLQYWGIFYTDKLIF.